What follows are 18 T cell receptor beta chains derived from one specimen sequenced in a study of blood T cell repertoires in COVID-19 (dated by TCRdb to 2020 to 2022). The library relied on the immunoSEQ multiplex PCR assay. TCRdb retrieved this table from immuneACCESS and kept in-frame rearrangements only. Not all clones are present; in checked studies, unresolved V genes account for under half, and no reason is known for the remainder. Within this sample are about 370,000 clones, with more than 80% of them counted one time only. The top ten clones comprise less than 1.2% of the sample. Source material: PBMCs or T cells enriched from blood (not recorded which). All receptors derive from a man aged 18 to 30 who had recovered from COVID-19.

The rearrangement uses TRBV7-2 and TRBJ1-4, with 9 bases matching TRBD1. Germline V gives CDR1 SGHTA, CDR2 FQGNSA. The ends lost 5 bases at V and 6 bases at J; junction bases unmatched: 7. The CDR3 is made up of 15 amino acids. The CDR3 bases are TGTGCCAGCAGCCCTAACAGGGGGCAGGATGAAAAACTGTTTTTT. Amino acids: CASSPNRGQDEKLFF.

V usage is TRBV3-1 (or the pseudogene TRBV3-2) and J usage is TRBJ2-7; TRBD2 agrees at 16 bases. Germline CDR1 and CDR2: LGHDT and YNNKEL (reference sequence). The CDR3 has 15 residues. V was clipped by 5 bases and J by 4 bases; unmatched bases: 2. The CDR3 region has the DNA TGTGCCAGCAGCAAGGGACTAGCGGGAGGGTACGAGCAGTACTTC. Its translation is CASSKGLAGGYEQYF.

The chain carries TRBV19 and TRBJ2-7; 7 bases agree with TRBD1. Unmatched junction bases numbered 8, after V lost 6 bases and J lost 0 bases. Germline CDR1 and CDR2: LNHDA and SQIVND (reference sequence). The CDR3 spans 15 residues. CDR3: CASSLGQPSSYEQYF. The CDR3 bases are TGTGCCAGTAGCCTGGGACAGCCCAGCTCCTACGAGCAGTACTTC.

The gene calls are TRBV11-3 and TRBJ1-2, with TRBD1 matching over 7 bases. The J segment lost 6 bases and the V segment lost 8 bases, leaving 9 bases of the junction unmatched. There are 13 residues in the CDR3. The germline CDR1 and CDR2 sequences are SGHNT and YENEEA. The CDR3 DNA is TGTGCCAGCGAAGACCGGGACAGCCATGGCTACACCTTC. Its translation: CASEDRDSHGYTF.

J is TRBJ2-1 and V is TRBV6-1; D might be TRBD2 (6 bases). Germline V gene lookup returns CDR1 MNHNS and CDR2 SASEGT. Trimming pared 3 bases from V and 0 bases from J, leaving 9 bases between. The CDR3 covers 15 residues. CDR3 in DNA: TGTGCCAGCAGTGAGGGACTTTTCTCCTACAATGAGCAGTTCTTC. Residues: CASSEGLFSYNEQFF.

The chain has TRBV7-2 and TRBJ2-7, with 8 bases fitting TRBD2. From germline, CDR1 is SGHTA and CDR2 FQGNSA. Germline trimming cut 4 bases from V and 3 bases from J; bases unmatched to any gene: 8. The CDR3 covers 15 residues. CDR3 coding DNA: TGTGCCAGCAGCTCGAATCCCGGGACTAGCTACGAGCAGTACTTC. Encoded protein: CASSSNPGTSYEQYF.

The chain links TRBV7-9 to TRBJ1-1; 10 bases agree with TRBD1. With V trimmed by 9 bases and J by 10 bases, 11 bases remained unmatched. Germline V gives CDR1 SEHNR, CDR2 FQNEAQ (reference sequence). The CDR3 covers 13 residues. CDR3 amino acids: CASTGQGWEGAFF. CDR3 bases: TGTGCCAGTACGGGACAGGGGTGGGAAGGAGCTTTCTTT.

The chain is built from TRBV28 and TRBJ1-2; D remains unclear. CDR1 MDHEN and CDR2 SYDVKM come from the germline V gene. The CDR3 is 13 residues long. V was trimmed by 3 bases and J by 4 bases, leaving 9 bases between them. In DNA, the CDR3 is TGTGCCAGCAGTTTTTCTGTCGGCTATGGCTACACCTTC. This encodes CASSFSVGYGYTF.

The chain has TRBV5-1 and TRBJ2-7, with 8 bases that match TRBD1. Looked up from germline, CDR1 is SGHRS and CDR2 is YFSETQ. Trimming at V came to 3 bases and at J to 6 bases, leaving 8 bases not matched to a gene. CDR3 length: 14 residues. CDR3 sequence (DNA): TGCGCCAGCAGCTCCGGACAGGGCTGGGCCGAGCAGTACTTC. Translating it yields CASSSGQGWAEQYF.

The chain has TRBV12-3 or TRBV12-4 and TRBJ1-4, with D perhaps matching TRBD1 (6 bases). This CDR3 comprises 13 residues. Trimming shortened V by 8 bases and J by 11 bases, and 18 bases separated the two germline ends. The chain's CDR3 is CASSGTLLGKLFF. CDR3 sequence (DNA): TGTGCCAGCTCCGGGACACTTCTCGGGAAACTGTTTTTT.

CDR3 DNA: TGTGCCAGCAGCCGGGCCCAGGGTCGCAACACTGAAGCTTTCTTT. Protein: CASSRAQGRNTEAFF. The chain combines TRBV3-1 (or the pseudogene TRBV3-2) with TRBJ1-1, with D possibly TRBD1 on 5 matching bases. The CDR3 length is 15 residues. Trimming took 4 bases from V and 2 from J, leaving 14 bases between them. The germline V gene has CDR1 LGHDT and CDR2 YNNKEL (reference sequence).

V gene TRBV9 combines with J gene TRBJ1-2; no firm D call. The CDR3 has 12 residues. Germline V gene lookup returns CDR1 SGDLS and CDR2 YYNGEE. Trimming cost V 4 bases and J 7 bases, with 11 bases left between them. CDR3 sequence: CASSSQRVGYTF. In DNA form, the CDR3 reads TGTGCCAGCAGCTCCCAGAGGGTTGGCTACACCTTC.

The chain employs TRBV4-2 and TRBJ1-3; D call uncertain. The CDR3 has 16 residues. Looked up from germline, CDR1 is LGHNA and CDR2 is YNFKEQ. Trimming took off 0 bases at V and 0 bases at J, with 9 bases between the two ends. CDR3 DNA sequence: TGTGCCAGCAGCCAAGATGCCCCCGGCTCTGGAAACACCATATATTTT. This encodes CASSQDAPGSGNTIYF.

The rearrangement uses TRBV7-9 and TRBJ2-5, with D possibly matching TRBD1 (6 bases). Trimming left V 3 bases short and J 3 bases short, with 11 bases between. The CDR3 covers 14 residues. Germline assignment: CDR1 SEHNR and CDR2 FQNEAQ (reference sequence). CDR3 sequence reads: CASSFPGDEETQYF. The CDR3 nucleotides read TGTGCCAGCAGCTTTCCAGGGGATGAAGAGACCCAGTACTTC.

J is TRBJ1-4 and V is TRBV28; no reliable D call. CDR1 is MDHEN and CDR2 is SYDVKM in the germline V gene. The CDR3 has 13 amino acids. V lost 5 bases to trimming and J lost 8 bases, with 12 bases between them. The CDR3 region is CASSPAGSEKLFF. The CDR3 bases are TGTGCCAGCAGTCCAGCGGGTAGCGAAAAACTGTTTTTT.

This chain uses TRBV28 with TRBJ1-2, with TRBD1 matching 7 bases. The germline V gene has CDR1 MDHEN and CDR2 SYDVKM. There are 14 residues in the CDR3. After removal of 5 bases from V and 6 bases from J, the junction contained 9 bases not matched to a gene. DNA for the CDR3: TGTGCCAGCAGTCGCCGTACAGGGGAGGATGGCTACACCTTC. It encodes CASSRRTGEDGYTF.

The chain uses TRBV27 and TRBJ1-4, with 7 bases matching TRBD1. The CDR3 is 14 amino acids. Germline V gives CDR1 MNHEY, CDR2 SMNVEV (reference sequence). V lost 4 bases to trimming and J lost 8 bases; unmatched junction nucleotides: 7. For the CDR3, the DNA is TGTGCCAGCAGTTCACTGCAAGGGGGCGAAAAACTGTTTTTT. Translating gives CASSSLQGGEKLFF. The complete variable domain, with remaining parts taken from reference TRBV27 and TRBJ1-4, reads EAQVTQNPRYLITVTGKKLTVTCSQNMNHEYMSWYRQDPGLGLRQIYYSMNVEVTDKGDVPEGYKVSRKEKRNFPLILESPSPNQTSLYFCASSSLQGGEKLFFGSGTQLSVL.

This rearrangement joins TRBV27 to TRBJ1-1; unclear D gene. The V and J ends lost 0 bases and 1 base respectively, with 12 bases between them. Germline loops: CDR1 MNHEY, CDR2 SMNVEV (reference sequence). This CDR3 contains 16 residues. The CDR3 DNA follows: TGTGCCAGCAGTTTATCGGGTACCCTAGGGAACACTGAAGCTTTCTTT. This sequence encodes CASSLSGTLGNTEAFF.